The T cell receptor (beta chain) described here comes from a study of blood T cell repertoires in COVID-19. Looking at the study overall: COVID-19 samples from acute and convalescent phases originated in the United States, Italy and Spain. Sources were T cells, B-cell-depleted T cells, or PBMCs; the material itself was cDNA or gDNA.

In the original processing: By means of reference gene primer amplification, nucleated cell counts were estimated. Using immunoSEQ multiplex PCR, the repertoire was profiled, and TCRdb retains in-frame clones only, with some absent. V, J and clone size derive from that table, while D and trimming were established from the DNA sequence. Here the sample spans 140,000 to 150,000 clones, 80% to 90% being singletons. CDR3 length equals 15 residues. Germline V gene data show CDR1 as SGDLS and CDR2 as YYNGEE. V lost 0 bases, J lost 7 bases, and 13 bases lay in between. Source material: peripheral blood. The clonotype comes from a woman aged 55-69 years with active COVID-19. The rearrangement links TRBV9 to TRBJ2-2; D is ambiguous. The CDR3 region has the DNA TGTGCCAGCAGCGTAGGGCACCAGGTTATCGGGGAGCTGTTTTTT. This sequence encodes CASSVGHQVIGELFF.